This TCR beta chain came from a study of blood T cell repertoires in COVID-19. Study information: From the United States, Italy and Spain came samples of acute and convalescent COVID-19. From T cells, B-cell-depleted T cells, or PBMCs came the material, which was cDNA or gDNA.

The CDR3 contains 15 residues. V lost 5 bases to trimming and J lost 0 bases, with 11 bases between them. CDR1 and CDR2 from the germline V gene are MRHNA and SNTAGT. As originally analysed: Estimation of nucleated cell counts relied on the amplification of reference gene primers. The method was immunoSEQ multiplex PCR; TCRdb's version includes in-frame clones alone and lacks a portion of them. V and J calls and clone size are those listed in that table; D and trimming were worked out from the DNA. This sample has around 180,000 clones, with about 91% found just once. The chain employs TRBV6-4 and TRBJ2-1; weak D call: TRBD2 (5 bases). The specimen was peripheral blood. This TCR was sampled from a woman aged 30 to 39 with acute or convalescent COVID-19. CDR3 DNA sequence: TGTGCCAGCAGTCGGGGTCGTAGCTCCTACAATGAGCAGTTCTTC. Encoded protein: CASSRGRSSYNEQFF.